This TCR beta chain was recovered during a study of blood T cell repertoires in COVID-19. On the study more broadly: Acute-phase and convalescent COVID-19 samples originated in the United States, Italy and Spain.

Using immunoSEQ multiplex PCR, the repertoire was profiled, and TCRdb retains in-frame clones only, with some absent. The table shows about 300,000 clones, with about nine tenths occurring only once. This clone was counted once. Germline V CDR1 and CDR2: LNHDA, SQIVND (reference sequence). With 7 bases removed from V and 1 base from J, the gap between germline ends came to 10 bases. The CDR3 has 13 residues. Two consecutive negative NP/OP PCR tests, clearance, or resolved symptoms defined Cohort 3 recovery. The sequencing sample was made of PBMCs or T cells enriched from blood (not recorded which). The clonotype was recovered from a woman aged 40 to 49 who had recovered from COVID-19. The V and J genes are TRBV19 and TRBJ1-1; no clear D. CDR3 in DNA: TGTGCCAGTACCCCACACCAGAACACTGAAGCTTTCTTT. Amino acids: CASTPHQNTEAFF. The complete variable domain, with remaining parts taken from reference TRBV19 and TRBJ1-1, reads DGGITQSPKYLFRKEGQNVTLSCEQNLNHDAMYWYRQDPGQGLRLIYYSQIVNDFQKGDIAEGYSVSREKKESFPLTVTSAQKNPTAFYLCASTPHQNTEAFFGQGTRLTVV.